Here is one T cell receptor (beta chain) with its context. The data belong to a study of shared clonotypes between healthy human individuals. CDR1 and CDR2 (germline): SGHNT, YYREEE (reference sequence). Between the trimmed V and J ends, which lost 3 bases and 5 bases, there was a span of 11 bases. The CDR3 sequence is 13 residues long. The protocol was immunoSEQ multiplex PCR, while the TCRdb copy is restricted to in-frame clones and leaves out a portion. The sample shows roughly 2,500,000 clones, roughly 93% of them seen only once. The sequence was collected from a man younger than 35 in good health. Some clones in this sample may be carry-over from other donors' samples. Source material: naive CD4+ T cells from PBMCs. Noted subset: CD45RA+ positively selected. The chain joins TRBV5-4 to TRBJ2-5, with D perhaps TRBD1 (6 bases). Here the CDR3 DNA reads TGTGCCAGCAGCTCGGGGACAAAGGAGACCCAGTACTTC. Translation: CASSSGTKETQYF. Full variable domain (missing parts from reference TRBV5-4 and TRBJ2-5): ETGVTQSPTHLIKTRGQQVTLRCSSQSGHNTVSWYQQALGQGPQFIFQYYREEENGRGNFPPRFSGLQFPNYSSELNVNALELDDSALYLCASSSGTKETQYFGPGTRLLVL.